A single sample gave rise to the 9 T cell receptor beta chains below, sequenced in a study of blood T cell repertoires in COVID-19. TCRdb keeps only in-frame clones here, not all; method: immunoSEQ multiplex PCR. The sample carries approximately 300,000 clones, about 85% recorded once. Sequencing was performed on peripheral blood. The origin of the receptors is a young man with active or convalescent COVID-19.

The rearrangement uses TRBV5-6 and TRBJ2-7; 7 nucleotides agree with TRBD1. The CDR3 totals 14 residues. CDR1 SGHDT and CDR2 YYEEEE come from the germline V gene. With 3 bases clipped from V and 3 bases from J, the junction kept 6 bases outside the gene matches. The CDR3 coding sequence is TGTGCCAGCAGCTCCAGACAGGGATACTACGAGCAGTACTTC. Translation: CASSSRQGYYEQYF. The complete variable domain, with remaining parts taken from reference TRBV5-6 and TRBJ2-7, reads DAGVTQSPTHLIKTRGQQVTLRCSPKSGHDTVSWYQQALGQGPQFIFQYYEEEERQRGNFPDRFSGHQFPNYSSELNVNALLLGDSALYLCASSSRQGYYEQYFGPGTRLTVT.

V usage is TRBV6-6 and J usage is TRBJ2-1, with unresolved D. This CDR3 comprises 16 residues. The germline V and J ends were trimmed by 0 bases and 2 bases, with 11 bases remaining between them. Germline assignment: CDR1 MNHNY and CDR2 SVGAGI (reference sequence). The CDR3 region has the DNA TGTGCCAGCAGTTACTCGGGCAGTTTCCCCTACAATGAGCAGTTCTTC. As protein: CASSYSGSFPYNEQFF.

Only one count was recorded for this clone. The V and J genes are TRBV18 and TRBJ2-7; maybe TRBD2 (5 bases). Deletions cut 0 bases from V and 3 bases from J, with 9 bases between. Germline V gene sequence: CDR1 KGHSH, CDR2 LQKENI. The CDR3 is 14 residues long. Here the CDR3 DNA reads TGTGCCAGCTCACCACCCAATGCGGGCTACGAGCAGTACTTC. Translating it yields CASSPPNAGYEQYF.

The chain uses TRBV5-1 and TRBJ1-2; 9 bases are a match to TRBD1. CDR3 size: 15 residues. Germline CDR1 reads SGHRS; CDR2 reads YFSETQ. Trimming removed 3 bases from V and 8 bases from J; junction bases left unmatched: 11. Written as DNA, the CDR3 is TGCGCCAGCAGCTCACCGGGACAGGGCTCGAGAGGCTACACCTTC. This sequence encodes CASSSPGQGSRGYTF.

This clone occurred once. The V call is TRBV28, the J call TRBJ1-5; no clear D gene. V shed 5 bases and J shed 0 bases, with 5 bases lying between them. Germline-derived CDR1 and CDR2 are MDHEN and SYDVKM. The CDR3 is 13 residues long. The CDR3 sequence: CASSRDSNQPQHF. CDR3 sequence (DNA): TGTGCCAGCAGTCGAGATAGCAATCAGCCCCAGCATTTT.

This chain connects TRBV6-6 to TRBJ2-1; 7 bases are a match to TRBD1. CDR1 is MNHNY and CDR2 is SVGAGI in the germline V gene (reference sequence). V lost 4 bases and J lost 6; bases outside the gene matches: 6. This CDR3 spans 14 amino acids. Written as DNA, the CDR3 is TGTGCCAGCAGTTCGACAGGGCTCGGCAATGAGCAGTTCTTC. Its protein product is CASSSTGLGNEQFF.

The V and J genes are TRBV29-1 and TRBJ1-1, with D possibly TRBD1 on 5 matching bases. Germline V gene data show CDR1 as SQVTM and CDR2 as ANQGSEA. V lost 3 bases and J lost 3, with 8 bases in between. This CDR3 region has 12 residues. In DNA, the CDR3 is TGCAGCGTTGATTGGGGGGACACTGAAGCTTTCTTT. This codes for CSVDWGDTEAFF.

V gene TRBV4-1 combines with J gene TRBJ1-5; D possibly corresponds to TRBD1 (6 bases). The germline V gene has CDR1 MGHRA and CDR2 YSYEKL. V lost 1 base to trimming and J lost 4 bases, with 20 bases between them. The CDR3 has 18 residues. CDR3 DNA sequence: TGCGCCAGCAGCCAAGGTAGGGGGGGGCTTATCGGTAATCAGCCCCAGCATTTT. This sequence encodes CASSQGRGGLIGNQPQHF.

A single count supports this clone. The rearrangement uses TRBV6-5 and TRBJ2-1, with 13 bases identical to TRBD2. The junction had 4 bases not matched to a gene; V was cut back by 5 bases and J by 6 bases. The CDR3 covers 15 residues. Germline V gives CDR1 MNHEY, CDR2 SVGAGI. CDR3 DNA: TGTGCCAGCAGTACTAGCGGGAGGGCCCTCAATGAGCAGTTCTTC. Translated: CASSTSGRALNEQFF.